The next 18 T cell receptor beta chains were all read from a single sample in a study of cytomegalovirus exposure and HLA in healthy donors. PCR primers comprised 60 Vbeta and 13 Jbeta primers. The method was immunoSEQ multiplex PCR; TCRdb's version includes in-frame clones alone and lacks a portion of them. The table records about 270,000 clones, just over 85% of them present only once. Sequencing input: PBMCs. The source of these receptors is a man aged 40-49 years in good health and CMV-seropositive.

This chain uses TRBV27 with TRBJ2-7; TRBD2 might be the D (6 bases). CDR3 length: 16 amino acids. In germline, CDR1 is MNHEY, CDR2 SMNVEV (reference sequence). The V gene lost 2 bases and the J gene lost 3 bases, with 17 bases spanning the gap. In DNA, the CDR3 is TGTGCCAGCAGTTTACGAGGCGTAGCGGATCGCTACGAGCAGTACTTC. Translated: CASSLRGVADRYEQYF.

The V gene is TRBV9, the J gene TRBJ2-3; TRBD2 matches 15 bases. This CDR3 is 21 amino acids long. V gave up 0 bases and J gave up 5 bases; unmatched junction bases: 16. Per germline, CDR1 SGDLS and CDR2 YYNGEE. The CDR3 sequence: CASSVDPRPGLAGGPGDTQYF. The CDR3 nucleotides are TGTGCCAGCAGCGTAGACCCCCGGCCCGGACTAGCGGGAGGGCCAGGAGATACGCAGTATTTT.

The chain joins TRBV6-1 to TRBJ2-7; the match to TRBD1 covers 9 bases. The CDR3 sequence is 14 residues long. Germline V gene data show CDR1 as MNHNS and CDR2 as SASEGT. Trimming took 5 bases from V and 6 from J; bases not matched to a gene: 8. The CDR3 is CASSRDRVAREQYF. The CDR3 bases are TGTGCCAGCAGTAGGGACAGGGTAGCGCGCGAGCAGTACTTC.

V usage is TRBV19 and J usage is TRBJ2-7; 10 bases line up with TRBD1. The CDR3 covers 16 residues. J lost 2 bases, V lost 5 bases, and 9 bases had no gene match. The V gene's germline CDR1 is LNHDA and CDR2 SQIVND (reference sequence). CDR3 DNA: TGTGCCAGTAGTGGAGACGGGACAGGGGCAACCTACGAGCAGTACTTC. This encodes CASSGDGTGATYEQYF.

The chain combines TRBV7-5 with TRBJ2-5; no DNA check was done on the table's D call, TRBD2. TRBV7-5 is labeled a pseudogene. The CDR3 is made up of 15 amino acids. The CDR3 loop reads CARSFVAGVPETQYF. CDR3 DNA: TGTGCCAGAAGCTTTGTAGCGGGAGTCCCGGAGACCCAGTACTTC.

The chain recombines TRBV7-6 with TRBJ1-5; 9 nucleotides match TRBD1. The CDR3 length is 15 residues. Germline V CDR1 and CDR2: SGHVS, FNYEAQ. Trimming cost V 1 base and J 7 bases; bases outside gene matches: 5. The CDR3 DNA follows: TGTGCCAGCAGCTTAGGACAGGGACAGGGACAGCCCCAGCATTTT. Translated, it gives CASSLGQGQGQPQHF.

This chain connects TRBV28 to TRBJ2-4; 10 bases line up with TRBD1. This CDR3 spans 17 amino acids. Germline V gene lookup returns CDR1 MDHEN and CDR2 SYDVKM. V dropped 1 base and J dropped 7; count of bases not matched to a gene: 10. Here the CDR3 DNA reads TGTGCCAGCAGTTTATCCCCCGGGACAGGGGCCAGTAACATTCAGTACTTC. As protein: CASSLSPGTGASNIQYF.

This chain uses TRBV7-3 with TRBJ2-1, with 11 positions matching TRBD2. The CDR3 covers 16 residues. Germline CDR1 and CDR2: SGHTA and FQGTGA. V was pared by 2 bases and J by 5 bases, with 5 bases of the junction left unmatched. The CDR3 DNA reads TGTGCCAGCAGCTTACGTCCTAGCGGGGGGAACAATGAGCAGTTCTTC. Translating it yields CASSLRPSGGNNEQFF. The full variable domain, with the rest looked up from reference TRBV7-3 and TRBJ2-1, is GAGVSQTPSNKVTEKGKYVELRCDPISGHTALYWYRQSLGQGPEFLIYFQGTGAADDSGLPNDRFFAVRPEGSVSTLKIQRTERGDSAVYLCASSLRPSGGNNEQFFGPGTRLTVL.

This clone showed up just a few times. The V and J genes are TRBV2 and TRBJ1-1, with D perhaps matching TRBD1 (6 bases). V lost 6 bases to trimming and J lost 1 base, with 15 bases between them. Germline values: CDR1 SNHLY, CDR2 FYNNEI. The CDR3 consists of 15 residues. The CDR3 DNA reads as TGTGCCAGCAGCGAACAGGGTATTGAGAACACTGAAGCTTTCTTT. The encoded protein is CASSEQGIENTEAFF.

This clone was detected only once. The chain couples TRBV27 to TRBJ2-7; 7 nucleotides match TRBD2. Trimming took 4 bases from V and 1 from J; bases not matched to a gene: 1. The CDR3 sequence is 13 residues long. Looked up from germline, CDR1 is MNHEY and CDR2 is SMNVEV (reference sequence). The CDR3 protein is CASSWGGSYEQYF. As DNA, the CDR3 is TGTGCCAGCAGTTGGGGGGGGTCCTACGAGCAGTACTTC.

This clone was observed a single time. The J gene is TRBJ1-1, the V gene TRBV28; possible D gene TRBD1, 6 bases. The CDR3 extends over 13 amino acids. V was trimmed by 6 bases and J by 4 bases, leaving 12 bases between them. The germline gives CDR1 MDHEN, CDR2 SYDVKM. The CDR3: CASRPQGRTEAFF. CDR3 sequence (DNA): TGTGCCAGCAGGCCACAGGGACGCACTGAAGCTTTCTTT.

This clone was seen a handful of times. This chain's CDR3 is CASSLGRPGDEQYF. The DNA for the CDR3 is TGTGCCAGCAGTTTAGGCCGGCCGGGGGACGAGCAGTACTTC. The V and J genes are TRBV27 and TRBJ2-7; possible D gene TRBD2, 6 bases. The CDR3 spans 14 residues. V lost 2 bases, J lost 5 bases, and 13 bases lay in between. Germline assignment: CDR1 MNHEY and CDR2 SMNVEV (reference sequence).

This sequence joins TRBV28 and TRBJ2-5; 8 bases fit TRBD2. Judging by the DNA end, TRBJ2-7 fits better; the J call may be wrong. CDR3 length: 15 amino acids. Germline loops: CDR1 MDHEN, CDR2 SYDVKM. CDR3 sequence: CASSLTSGKSYEQYF. The CDR3 coding sequence is TGTGCCAGCAGCCTTACTAGCGGAAAGTCCTACGAGCAGTACTTC.

The rearrangement links TRBV19 to TRBJ1-2; no firm D call. The CDR3 covers 11 residues. The V and J ends lost 5 bases and 8 bases respectively, with 9 bases between them. Germline CDR1 LNHDA, CDR2 SQIVND (reference sequence). CDR3 residues: CASSLAGGYTF. The CDR3 bases are TGTGCCAGTAGTCTCGCCGGGGGCTACACCTTC.

The genes are TRBV9 and TRBJ2-7, with D perhaps TRBD1 (6 bases). The CDR3 is made up of 14 amino acids. V lost 2 bases and J 0 bases, leaving 9 bases between the germline ends. The germline CDR1 and CDR2 sequences are SGDLS and YYNGEE. Written as DNA, the CDR3 is TGTGCCAGCAGCGTCGACAGGTACTCCTACGAGCAGTACTTC. Translation gives CASSVDRYSYEQYF. Complete variable domain (other parts from reference TRBV9 and TRBJ2-7): DSGVTQTPKHLITATGQRVTLRCSPRSGDLSVYWYQQSLDQGLQFLIQYYNGEERAKGNILERFSAQQFPDLHSELNLSSLELGDSALYFCASSVDRYSYEQYFGPGTRLTVT.

The V call is TRBV9, the J call TRBJ2-7; tentative D call: TRBD2 (5 bases). V was clipped by 0 bases and J by 4 bases, with 11 bases between them. Germline CDR1 is SGDLS and CDR2 is YYNGEE. The CDR3 is 14 amino acids. CDR3 bases: TGTGCCAGCAGCGTAGGAACGGGAACGTACGAGCAGTACTTC. Protein sequence: CASSVGTGTYEQYF.

About this clone itself: The same CDR3 can be traced to other DNA sequences in this sample. The genes are TRBV29-1 and TRBJ1-1; 10 nucleotides line up with TRBD1. The CDR3 runs to 13 residues. Trimming removed 7 bases from V and 1 base from J; junction bases left unmatched: 3. Germline-derived CDR1 and CDR2 are SQVTM and ANQGSEA. CDR3 bases: TGCAGCGCAAGGACAGGGGGGAACACTGAAGCTTTCTTT. This codes for CSARTGGNTEAFF.

The rearrangement joins TRBV7-9 to TRBJ2-7; 7 positions agree with TRBD1. Germline V gene lookup returns CDR1 SEHNR and CDR2 FQNEAQ (reference sequence). J was trimmed by 4 bases and V by 3 bases; bases with no gene match: 9. The CDR3 runs 15 residues. CDR3 amino acids: CASSFPGTVGYEQYF. CDR3 in DNA: TGTGCCAGCAGCTTTCCCGGGACAGTTGGTTACGAGCAGTACTTC.